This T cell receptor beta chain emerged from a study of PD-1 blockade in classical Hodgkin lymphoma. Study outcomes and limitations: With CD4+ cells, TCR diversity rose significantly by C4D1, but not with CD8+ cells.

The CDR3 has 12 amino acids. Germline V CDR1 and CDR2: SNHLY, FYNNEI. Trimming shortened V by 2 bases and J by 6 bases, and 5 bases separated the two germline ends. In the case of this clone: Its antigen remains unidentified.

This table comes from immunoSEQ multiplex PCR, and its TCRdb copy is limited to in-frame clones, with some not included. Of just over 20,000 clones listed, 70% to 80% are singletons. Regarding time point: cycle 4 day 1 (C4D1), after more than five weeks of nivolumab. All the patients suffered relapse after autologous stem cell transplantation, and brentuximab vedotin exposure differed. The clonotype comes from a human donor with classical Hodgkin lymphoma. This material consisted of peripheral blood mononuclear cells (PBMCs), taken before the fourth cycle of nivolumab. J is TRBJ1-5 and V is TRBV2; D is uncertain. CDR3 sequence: CASSESGQPQHF. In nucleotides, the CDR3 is TGTGCCAGCAGTGAATCGGGTCAGCCCCAGCATTTT.